Sequencing of this T cell receptor (beta chain) was carried out in a study of blood T cell repertoires in COVID-19. The CDR3 runs to 14 residues. Germline V gene lookup returns CDR1 MNHEY and CDR2 SVGAGI. Unmatched junction bases numbered 4, after V lost 4 bases and J lost 7 bases. The data were produced by immunoSEQ multiplex PCR, yet TCRdb's version contains in-frame clones alone and is incomplete. Of fewer than 400,000 clones listed, 85% are singletons. The TCR comes from a woman younger than 30 with acute or convalescent COVID-19. J is TRBJ1-3 and V is TRBV6-5, with 10 bases matching TRBD1. The sample taken for sequencing was peripheral blood. The CDR3 bases are TGTGCCAGCAGTTTCGGACAGGGGGAGAACACCATATATTTT. This sequence encodes CASSFGQGENTIYF.